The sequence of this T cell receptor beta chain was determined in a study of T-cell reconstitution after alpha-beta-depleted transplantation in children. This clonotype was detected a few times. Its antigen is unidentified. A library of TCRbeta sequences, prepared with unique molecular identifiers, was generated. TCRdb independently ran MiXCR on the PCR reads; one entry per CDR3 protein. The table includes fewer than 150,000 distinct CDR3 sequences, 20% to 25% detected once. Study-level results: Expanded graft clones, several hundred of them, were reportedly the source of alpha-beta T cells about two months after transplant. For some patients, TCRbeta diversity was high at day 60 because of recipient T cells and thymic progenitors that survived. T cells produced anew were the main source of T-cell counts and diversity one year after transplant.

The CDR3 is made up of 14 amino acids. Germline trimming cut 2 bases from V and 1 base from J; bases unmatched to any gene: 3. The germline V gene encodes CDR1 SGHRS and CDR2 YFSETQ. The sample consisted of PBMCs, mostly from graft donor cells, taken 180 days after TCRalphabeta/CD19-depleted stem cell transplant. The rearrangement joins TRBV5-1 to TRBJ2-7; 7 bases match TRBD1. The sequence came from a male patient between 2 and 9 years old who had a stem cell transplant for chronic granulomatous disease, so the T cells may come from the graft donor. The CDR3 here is CASSLATGSYEQYF. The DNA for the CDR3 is TGCGCCAGCAGCTTAGCGACAGGGTCCTACGAGCAGTACTTC. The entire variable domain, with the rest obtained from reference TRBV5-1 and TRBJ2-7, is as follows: KAGVTQTPRYLIKTRGQQVTLSCSPISGHRSVSWYQQTPGQGLQFLFEYFSETQRNKGNFPGRFSGRQFSNSRSEMNVSTLELGDSALYLCASSLATGSYEQYFGPGTRLTVT.